The 3 T cell receptor beta chains given below trace back to one sample, sequenced in a study of blood T cell repertoires in COVID-19. Clones were read by immunoSEQ multiplex PCR, and TCRdb kept only the in-frame ones, dropping some. The profile shows roughly 130,000 clones, over 75% of them singletons. The specimen was peripheral blood. The source of these receptors is a woman aged 55-69 years with acute or convalescent COVID-19.

With regard to this clone: The sample contains more than one DNA sequence encoding this CDR3. The chain employs TRBV10-3 and TRBJ1-1; 8 positions match TRBD1. CDR3 length: 13 residues. V shed 6 bases and J 1 base; nucleotides not matched to a gene: 1. The germline gives CDR1 ENHRY, CDR2 SYGVKD. The CDR3 coding sequence is TGTGCCATCAGAGACAGGGGGAACACTGAAGCTTTCTTT. It yields the protein CAIRDRGNTEAFF.

This clone was counted once. This sequence joins TRBV15 and TRBJ2-7; no definite D call. The CDR3 is 16 amino acids. Germline V gene lookup returns CDR1 LNHNV and CDR2 YYDKDF (reference sequence). The V end lost 2 bases, the J end lost 0 bases, and 14 bases lay between the germline ends. CDR3 sequence (DNA): TGTGCCACCAGCAGATCCCTCGAGGCAGCCTCCTACGAGCAGTACTTC. Protein sequence: CATSRSLEAASYEQYF.

The J gene is TRBJ1-2, the V gene TRBV12-3 or TRBV12-4; TRBD1 matches 8 bases. CDR3 length: 11 residues. J lost 10 bases, V lost 8 bases, and 6 bases had no gene match. The CDR3 protein is CASSRDRFYTF. CDR3 sequence (DNA): TGTGCCAGCTCCCGGGACAGGTTCTACACCTTC.